This T cell receptor (beta chain) was found in a study of blood T cell repertoires in COVID-19. Background on the study: Sources were T cells, B-cell-depleted T cells, or PBMCs; the material itself was cDNA or gDNA.

Original handling: Reference gene primer amplification yielded estimated nucleated cell counts. This table comes from immunoSEQ multiplex PCR, and its TCRdb copy is limited to in-frame clones, with some not included. From that table come the V and J calls and clone size; the DNA was used to work out D and trimming. The repertoire holds 150,000 or so clones, with 79% as singletons. Followed longitudinally, the Seattle patients had been enrolled during active infection. The TCR was taken from a woman aged 60-75 years with COVID-19, enrolled during active disease. The sample taken for sequencing was peripheral blood.

The chain's CDR3 is CAWSVPWRGAYEQYF. The CDR3 nucleotides read TGTGCCTGGAGTGTACCGTGGCGGGGGGCGTACGAGCAGTACTTC. This chain connects TRBV30 to TRBJ2-7, with 8 nucleotides matching TRBD2. Per germline, CDR1 GTSNPN and CDR2 SVGIG (reference sequence). The junction had 8 bases not matched to a gene; V was cut back by 0 bases and J by 4 bases. The CDR3 contains 15 residues.